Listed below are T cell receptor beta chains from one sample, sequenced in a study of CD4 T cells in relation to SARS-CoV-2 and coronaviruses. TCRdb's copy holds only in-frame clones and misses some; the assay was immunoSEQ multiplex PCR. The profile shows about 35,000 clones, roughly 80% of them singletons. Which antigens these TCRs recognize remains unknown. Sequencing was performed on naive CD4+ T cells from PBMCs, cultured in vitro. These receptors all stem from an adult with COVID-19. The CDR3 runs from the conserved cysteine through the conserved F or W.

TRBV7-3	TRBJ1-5	CASSSPLRNQPQHF
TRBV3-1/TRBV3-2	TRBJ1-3	CASSQSGEGNTIYF
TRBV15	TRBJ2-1	CATSGEITGANNEQFF
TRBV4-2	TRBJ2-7	CASSPDPRQAYEQYF
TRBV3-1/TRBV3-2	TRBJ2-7	CASSTQGTGGEQYF
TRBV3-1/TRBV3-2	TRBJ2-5	CASSQEGDNGRQTQYF
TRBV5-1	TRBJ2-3	CASKPSTDTQYF
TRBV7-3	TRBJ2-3	CASSFDRDTDTQYF
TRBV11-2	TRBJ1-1	CASSLERGTEAFF
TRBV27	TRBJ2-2	CASSLSVLLAGENTGELFF
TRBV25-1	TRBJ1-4	CASSEQGKANEKLFF
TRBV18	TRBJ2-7	CASSPGQGSYEQYF
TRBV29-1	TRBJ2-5	CSVESDRGQTQYF
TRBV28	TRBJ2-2	CASRTGRVETGELFF
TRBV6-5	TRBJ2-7	CASSYPGTSLREQYF
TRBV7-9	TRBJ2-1	CAALHLNEQFF
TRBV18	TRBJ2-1	CASSPQREEVQFF
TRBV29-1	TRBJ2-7	CSVVLAPRYEQYF
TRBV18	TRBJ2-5	CASSPPRGEGVTQYF
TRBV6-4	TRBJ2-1	CASSGLAGGNEQFF
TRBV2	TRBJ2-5	CASSEALRGSGTSGWETQYF
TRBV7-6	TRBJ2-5	CASSLKLAARGPQTQYF
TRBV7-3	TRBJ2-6	CASSLQGGGYAGANVLTF
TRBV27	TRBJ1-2	CASSSRYYYGYTF
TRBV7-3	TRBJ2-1	CASSSTSDTEQFF
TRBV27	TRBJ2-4	CASSLFGTSGRAKNIQYF
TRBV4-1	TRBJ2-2	CASSQDGGRVTGELFF
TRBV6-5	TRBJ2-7	CASGGGLAENYEQYF
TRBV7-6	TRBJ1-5	CASSGGQGNQPQHF
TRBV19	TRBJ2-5	CASRDSGLYQETQYF
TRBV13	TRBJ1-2	CASSLLNRAYGYTF
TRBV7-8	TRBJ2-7	CASEWEGSYEQYF
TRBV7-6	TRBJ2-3	CASSLAGAVTDTQYF
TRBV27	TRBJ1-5	CASNPSAGVEGEWQPQHF
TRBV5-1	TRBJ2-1	CASRGPVSGRSNEQFF
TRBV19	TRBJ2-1	CASTPGDLVGENEQFF
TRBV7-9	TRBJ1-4	CASSPDRGGEKLFF
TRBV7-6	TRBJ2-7	CASTRRAGRGYEQYF
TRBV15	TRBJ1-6	CATSSLQGGPLHF
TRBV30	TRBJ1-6	CAWSLGQPTTPLHF
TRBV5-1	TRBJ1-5	CASSLGPGEQPQHF
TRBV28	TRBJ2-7	CASSLGGRTTDEQYF
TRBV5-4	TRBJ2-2	CASSLEREWTGELFF
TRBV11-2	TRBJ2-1	CASSLLLADPISYNEQFF
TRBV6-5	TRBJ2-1	CASSYSRDLASNEQFF
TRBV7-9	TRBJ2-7	CASKTSGSSGEQYF
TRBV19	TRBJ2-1	CASSPMSLDRRTYNEQFF
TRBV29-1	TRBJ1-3	CSASFGPGNTIYF
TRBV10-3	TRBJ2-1	CASGGGQLPTGDEQFF
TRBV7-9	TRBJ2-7	CASSPNWGYEQYF
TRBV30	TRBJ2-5	CAWTPGTTKETQYF
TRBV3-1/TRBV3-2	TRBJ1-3	CASSQDTASGNTIYF
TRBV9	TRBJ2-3	CASSVASGPAEAQYF
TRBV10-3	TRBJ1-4	CAISPGTGSEKLFF
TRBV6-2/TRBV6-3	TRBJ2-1	CASGQAGLAGTNEQFF